This TCR beta chain was obtained from a study of CD8+ T cells in alopecia areata. RNA extraction and reverse transcription yielded cDNA as sequencing template. Some clones are missing from TCRdb's copy, which holds only in-frame ones; the method was immunoSEQ multiplex PCR. Here the sample spans approximately 120,000 clones, roughly 50% being singletons. General observations from the study: Sequencing of scalp samples also includes resident alphabeta T cells from normal skin. Mice gave a clearer picture of TCR sharing than patients did, possibly for HLA-related reasons. For lesional scalp, especially alopecia totalis/universalis, clonality was higher than in normal scalp.

A word on this clone: As yet, its antigen is unknown.

V was cut by 6 bases and J by 1 base, with 12 bases left in between. The germline V gene encodes CDR1 MNHEY and CDR2 SVGAGI. The CDR3 runs to 14 residues. The specimen was NKG2D-low CD8+ T cells sorted from blood. The sequence derives from a human donor with alopecia areata. This sequence joins TRBV6-5 and TRBJ1-1, with a possible D match to TRBD1 (5 bases). CDR3 in amino acids: CASRGEGKNTEAFF. CDR3 sequence (DNA): TGTGCCAGCAGGGGGGAAGGGAAGAACACTGAAGCTTTCTTT.